Presented here are 20 T cell receptor beta chains from one specimen sequenced in a study of T-cell reconstitution after alpha-beta-depleted transplantation in children. Using unique molecular identifiers, the investigators prepared the TCRbeta library. TCRdb reprocessed the PCR reads with MiXCR, giving one entry per CDR3 protein. The top ten clones hold approximately 1% of a sample with some 640,000 distinct CDR3 sequences, roughly 17% of them seen once. The source material was PBMCs from the stem cell graft donor, sampled from the stem cell graft. The receptors here all came from a human donor who donated a stem cell graft to a child with acute myeloid leukemia.

The J gene is TRBJ2-7, the V gene TRBV5-6; a weak D match, TRBD2 (6 bases). Germline-derived CDR1 and CDR2 are SGHDT and YYEEEE. The CDR3 sequence is 16 residues long. V lost 3 bases and J lost 0, with 16 bases in between. The CDR3 DNA sequence: TGTGCCAGCAGCTCCTTTTTCGGCGGGGTCTCCTACGAGCAGTACTTC. This translates into CASSSFFGGVSYEQYF.

The chain combines TRBV5-1 with TRBJ1-1, with D perhaps matching TRBD1 (5 bases). CDR3 length: 14 residues. CDR1 and CDR2 from the germline V gene are SGHRS and YFSETQ. The ends were cut back, 6 bases at V and 0 bases at J, with 12 bases in the middle. CDR3 protein: CASTSGEMNTEAFF. DNA for the CDR3: TGCGCCAGCACCTCGGGGGAGATGAACACTGAAGCTTTCTTT.

Concerning this clonotype itself: A read error may account for a junction end that differs from germline. The genes are TRBV11-2 and TRBJ2-7; a weak D match, TRBD1 (5 bases). The length of the CDR3 is 15 residues. Germline CDR1 reads SGHAT; CDR2 reads FQNNGV. The CDR3 sequence is CASSLRWGSDYEQYF. As DNA, the CDR3 is TGTGCCAGTAGCTTAAGATGGGGCAGCGACTACGAGCAGTACTTC. The full variable domain, with the rest looked up from reference TRBV11-2 and TRBJ2-7, is EAGVAQSPRYKIIEKRQSVAFWCNPISGHATLYWYQQILGQGPKLLIQFQNNGVVDDSQLPKDRFSAERLKGVDSTLKIQPAKLEDSAVYLCASSLRWGSDYEQYFGPGTRLTVT.

The gene calls are TRBV18 and TRBJ2-6; D gene ambiguous. CDR1 is KGHSH, CDR2 LQKENI, per germline. V was trimmed by 5 bases and J by 0 bases, leaving 11 bases between them. This CDR3 contains 16 residues. CDR3 in DNA: TGTGCCAGCTCAGGGCTCAGTAGCTCTGGGGCCAACGTCCTGACTTTC. As protein: CASSGLSSSGANVLTF.

This clonotype was seen at least ten times. This chain connects TRBV7-8 to TRBJ2-1; D ambiguous. Trimming took off 3 bases at V and 9 bases at J, with 9 bases between the two ends. Germline CDR1 reads SGHVS; CDR2 reads FQNEAQ. This CDR3 region has 12 residues. CDR3 coding DNA: TGTGCCAGCAGCTTCGTAAACGCTGAGCAGTTCTTC. Its protein product is CASSFVNAEQFF.

In this sample, this clonotype turned up a few times. V and J are TRBV7-2 and TRBJ2-3; D not resolved. Trimming stripped 4 bases from V and 6 bases from J, with 20 bases between. CDR3 length: 16 amino acids. Germline CDR1 and CDR2: SGHTA and FQGNSA. This chain's CDR3 is CASSSPNDALPDTQYF. CDR3 coding DNA: TGTGCCAGCAGCTCCCCCAATGACGCCCTCCCGGATACGCAGTATTTT.

At least ten counts were recorded for this clonotype. The chain combines TRBV20-1 with TRBJ2-2, with 10 bases that match TRBD2. The length of the CDR3 is 14 residues. J gave up 5 bases and V 6 bases, and 6 bases lay outside the gene matches. From germline, CDR1 is DFQATT and CDR2 SNEGSKA (reference sequence). The CDR3 coding sequence is TGCAGTGCAAGACTAGCGGGTCTAACCGGGGAGCTGTTTTTT. Its translation is CSARLAGLTGELFF.

This rearrangement joins TRBV9 to TRBJ2-5; D unresolved. CDR3 length: 15 residues. V lost 1 base, J lost 5 bases, and 15 bases lay in between. Looked up from germline, CDR1 is SGDLS and CDR2 is YYNGEE. CDR3 bases: TGTGCCAGCAGCGTATATGGCGAGGTGCAGGAGACCCAGTACTTC. Translated: CASSVYGEVQETQYF.

The chain carries TRBV28 and TRBJ2-3, with D uncertain. Germline CDR1 is MDHEN and CDR2 is SYDVKM. Trimming stripped 2 bases from V and 1 base from J, with 13 bases between. This CDR3 spans 16 amino acids. The CDR3 region is CASSLTRNLGTDTQYF. The DNA for the CDR3 is TGTGCCAGCAGTTTAACCCGGAACTTGGGCACAGATACGCAGTATTTT.

This clonotype has ten or more counts. The rearrangement joins TRBV20-1 to TRBJ2-1, with D tentatively TRBD1 (5 bases). Per the germline V gene, CDR1 is DFQATT and CDR2 is SNEGSKA (reference sequence). V gave up 3 bases and J gave up 5 bases, with 14 bases separating them. The CDR3 runs 14 residues. This CDR3 reads CSASDGHPDNEQFF. The CDR3, as DNA: TGCAGTGCTAGCGATGGACACCCAGACAATGAGCAGTTCTTC.

This chain uses TRBV7-9 with TRBJ1-1; D is perhaps TRBD1 (6 bases). Germline assignment: CDR1 SEHNR and CDR2 FQNEAQ (reference sequence). This CDR3 is 12 amino acids long. The V end lost 6 bases, the J end lost 11 bases, and 16 bases lay between the germline ends. The CDR3 protein is CASSNTGQGAFF. CDR3 DNA sequence: TGTGCCAGCAGTAATACAGGGCAAGGGGCTTTCTTT.

This clonotype was counted ten times or more. The V gene is TRBV12-3 or TRBV12-4, the J gene TRBJ1-1; tentative D call: TRBD1 (6 bases). The CDR3 is made up of 14 amino acids. V was cut by 6 bases and J by 7 bases, with 18 bases left in between. CDR3 residues: CASRGLGQPLEAFF. In DNA form, the CDR3 reads TGTGCCAGCAGGGGACTCGGACAGCCCCTTGAAGCTTTCTTT.

The sample holds many counts of this clonotype. V usage is TRBV20-1 and J usage is TRBJ1-1, with a tentative D call TRBD1 (6 bases). The V gene lost 5 bases and the J gene lost 7 bases, with 11 bases spanning the gap. The CDR3 is made up of 11 amino acids. CDR1 is DFQATT, CDR2 SNEGSKA, per germline (reference sequence). The CDR3 DNA sequence: TGCAGTGCTCCGCAGGGGTTTGAAGCTTTCTTT. Translation: CSAPQGFEAFF.

The rearrangement uses TRBV28 and TRBJ1-4, with a possible D match to TRBD1 (5 bases). This CDR3 has 14 amino acids. Germline values: CDR1 MDHEN, CDR2 SYDVKM. V gave up 5 bases and J gave up 8 bases, with 15 bases separating them. The CDR3 nucleotides read TGTGCCAGCAGTCCTACAGGAGCCTGGGAAAAACTGTTTTTT. It yields the protein CASSPTGAWEKLFF.

This clonotype was observed at least ten times. J is TRBJ1-4 and V is TRBV20-1; no reliable D call. Between the trimmed V and J ends, which lost 1 base and 7 bases, there was a span of 13 bases. The CDR3 is 14 residues long. CDR1 DFQATT and CDR2 SNEGSKA come from the germline V gene (reference sequence). CDR3 DNA: TGCAGTGCTAGAGGCCAGAGTTCTCTTGAAAAACTGTTTTTT. This codes for CSARGQSSLEKLFF.

This clonotype was seen at least ten times. The V and J genes are TRBV20-1 and TRBJ2-2; D assignment may be TRBD1 or TRBD2 (5 bases each). V gave up 3 bases and J gave up 3 bases, with 17 bases separating them. The CDR3 has 16 amino acids. Germline-derived CDR1 and CDR2 are DFQATT and SNEGSKA (reference sequence). Written as DNA, the CDR3 is TGCAGTGCTAGGGCACCCGTGGGGGTGGACACCGGGGAGCTGTTTTTT. Protein product: CSARAPVGVDTGELFF.

This clonotype was recorded at least ten times. At one boundary the junction diverges from the germline segment, which might be a read error. V is TRBV5-1 and J is TRBJ2-7; D is ambiguous. CDR3 length: 12 residues. Looked up from germline, CDR1 is SGHRS and CDR2 is YFSETQ. The chain's CDR3 is CASSLAGPEQYF. In DNA form, the CDR3 reads TGTGCCAGCAGCTTAGCTGGACCCGAGCAGTACTTC.

This clonotype was counted ten times or more. CDR3 bases: TGTGCCAGCAGCGGACGGTTCCAGGAGGGCTACACCTTC. Translation gives CASSGRFQEGYTF. The chain has TRBV6-1 and TRBJ1-2; D unclear. The CDR3 has 13 residues. Trimming left V 6 bases short and J 8 bases short, with 16 bases between. Germline-derived CDR1 and CDR2 are MNHNS and SASEGT.

A few counts support this clonotype. The chain joins TRBV2 to TRBJ1-2; no firm D call. The CDR3 extends over 14 amino acids. Germline V lookup: CDR1 SNHLY, CDR2 FYNNEI. V was cut by 2 bases and J by 4 bases, with 11 bases left in between. For the CDR3, the DNA is TGTGCCAGCAGTGAATCTGGTCCGGGCTATGGCTACACCTTC. Encoded protein: CASSESGPGYGYTF.

The chain links TRBV5-4 to TRBJ2-7; the D gene is possibly TRBD2 (5 bases). The CDR3 sequence is 13 residues long. Between the trimmed V and J ends, which lost 4 bases and 1 base, there was a span of 9 bases. Per the germline V gene, CDR1 is SGHNT and CDR2 is YYREEE (reference sequence). The DNA for the CDR3 is TGTGCCAGCAGCGCAGCGGAATCCTACGAGCAGTACGTC. This gives the protein CASSAAESYEQYV.